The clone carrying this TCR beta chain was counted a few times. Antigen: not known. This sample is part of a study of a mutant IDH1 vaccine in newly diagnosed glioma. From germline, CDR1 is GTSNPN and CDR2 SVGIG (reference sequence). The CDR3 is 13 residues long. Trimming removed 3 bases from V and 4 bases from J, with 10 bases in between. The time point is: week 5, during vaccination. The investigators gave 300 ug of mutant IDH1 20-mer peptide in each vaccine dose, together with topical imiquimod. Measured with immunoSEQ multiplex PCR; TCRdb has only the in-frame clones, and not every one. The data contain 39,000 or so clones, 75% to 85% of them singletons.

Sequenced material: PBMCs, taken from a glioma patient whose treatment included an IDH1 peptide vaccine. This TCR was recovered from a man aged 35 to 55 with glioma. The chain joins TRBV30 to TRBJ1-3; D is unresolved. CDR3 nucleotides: TGTGCCTGGAGCGGGCAGAGCGGAAACACCATATATTTT. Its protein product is CAWSGQSGNTIYF. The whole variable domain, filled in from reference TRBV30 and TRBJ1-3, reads SQTIHQWPATLVQPVGSPLSLECTVEGTSNPNLYWYRQAAGRGLQLLFYSVGIGQISSEVPQNLSASRPQDRQFILSSKKLLLSDSGFYLCAWSGQSGNTIYFGEGSWLTVV.